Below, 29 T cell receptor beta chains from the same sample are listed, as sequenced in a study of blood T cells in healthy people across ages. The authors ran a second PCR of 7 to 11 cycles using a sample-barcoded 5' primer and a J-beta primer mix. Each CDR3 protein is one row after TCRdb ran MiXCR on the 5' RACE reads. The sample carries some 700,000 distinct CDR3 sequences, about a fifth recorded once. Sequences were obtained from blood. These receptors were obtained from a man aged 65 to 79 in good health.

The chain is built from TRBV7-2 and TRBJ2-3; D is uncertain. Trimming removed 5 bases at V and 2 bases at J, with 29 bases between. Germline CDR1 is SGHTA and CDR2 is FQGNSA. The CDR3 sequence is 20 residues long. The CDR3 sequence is CASSHANYGSTTKYTDTQYF. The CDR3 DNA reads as TGTGCCAGCAGCCACGCCAATTACGGGTCCACGACCAAATACACAGATACGCAGTATTTT.

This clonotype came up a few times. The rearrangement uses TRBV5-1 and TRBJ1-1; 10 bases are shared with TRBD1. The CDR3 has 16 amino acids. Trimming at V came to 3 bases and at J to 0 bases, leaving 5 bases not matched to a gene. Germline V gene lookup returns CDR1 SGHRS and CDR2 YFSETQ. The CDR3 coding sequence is TGCGCCAGCAGCTATCGACAGGGGGCATTGAACACTGAAGCTTTCTTT. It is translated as CASSYRQGALNTEAFF.

The CDR3: CSVYTGGMRTDTQYF. Here the CDR3 DNA reads TGCAGCGTTTACACAGGGGGTATGCGCACAGATACGCAGTATTTT. The chain is built from TRBV29-1 and TRBJ2-3; 8 bases map to TRBD1. Germline V CDR1 and CDR2: SQVTM, ANQGSEA. The J segment lost 1 base and the V segment lost 5 bases, leaving 8 bases of the junction unmatched. This CDR3 contains 15 residues.

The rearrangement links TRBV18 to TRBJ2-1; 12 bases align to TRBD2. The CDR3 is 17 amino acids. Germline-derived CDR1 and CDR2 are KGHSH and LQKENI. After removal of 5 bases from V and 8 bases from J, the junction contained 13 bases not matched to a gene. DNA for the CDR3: TGTGCCAGCTCATCCCCTAGACTAGCGGGAGTTCGTTATGAGCAGTTCTTC. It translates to CASSSPRLAGVRYEQFF.

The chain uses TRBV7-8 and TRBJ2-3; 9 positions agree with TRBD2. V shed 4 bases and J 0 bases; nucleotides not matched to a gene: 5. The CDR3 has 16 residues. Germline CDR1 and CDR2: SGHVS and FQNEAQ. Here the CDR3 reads CASSWERGVSTDTQYF. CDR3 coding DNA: TGTGCCAGCAGCTGGGAGCGGGGGGTTAGCACAGATACGCAGTATTTT.

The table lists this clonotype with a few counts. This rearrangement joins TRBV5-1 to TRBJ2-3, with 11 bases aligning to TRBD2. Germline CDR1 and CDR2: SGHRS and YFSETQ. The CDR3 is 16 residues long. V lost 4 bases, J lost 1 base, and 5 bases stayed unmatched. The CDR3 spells CASSGGTSGRTDTQYF. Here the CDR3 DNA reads TGCGCCAGCAGCGGCGGGACTAGCGGCCGCACAGATACGCAGTATTTT.

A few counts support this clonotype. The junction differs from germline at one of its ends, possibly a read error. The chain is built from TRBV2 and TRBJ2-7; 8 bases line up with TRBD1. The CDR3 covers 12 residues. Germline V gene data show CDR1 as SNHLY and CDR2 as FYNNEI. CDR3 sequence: CASSEVRGRNYF. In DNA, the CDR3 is TGTGCCAGTAGTGAAGTCAGGGGGCGTAATTACTTC.

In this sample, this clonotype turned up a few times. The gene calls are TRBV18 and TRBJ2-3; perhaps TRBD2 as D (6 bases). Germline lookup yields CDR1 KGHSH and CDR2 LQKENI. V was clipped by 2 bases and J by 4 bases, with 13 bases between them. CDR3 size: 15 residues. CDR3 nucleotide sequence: TGTGCCAGCTCACCAGGCCTGGGCGGGGCAGATACGCAGTATTTT. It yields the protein CASSPGLGGADTQYF.

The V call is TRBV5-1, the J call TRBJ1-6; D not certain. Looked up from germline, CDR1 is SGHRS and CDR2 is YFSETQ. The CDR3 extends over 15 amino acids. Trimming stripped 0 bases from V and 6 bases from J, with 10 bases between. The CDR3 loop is CASSLELSRNSPLHF. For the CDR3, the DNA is TGCGCCAGCAGCTTGGAGCTGAGCCGTAATTCACCCCTCCACTTT.

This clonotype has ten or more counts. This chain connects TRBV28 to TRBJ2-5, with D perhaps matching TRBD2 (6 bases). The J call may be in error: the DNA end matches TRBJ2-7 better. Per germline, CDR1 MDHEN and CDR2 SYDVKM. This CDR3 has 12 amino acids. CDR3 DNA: TGTGCCAGCACCCCGGGGGCCTACGAGCAGTACTTC. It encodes CASTPGAYEQYF.

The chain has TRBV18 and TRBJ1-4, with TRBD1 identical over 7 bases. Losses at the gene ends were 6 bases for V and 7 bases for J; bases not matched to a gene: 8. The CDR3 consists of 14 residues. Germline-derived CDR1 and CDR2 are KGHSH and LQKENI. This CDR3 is CASSPRQGGEKLFF. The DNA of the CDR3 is TGTGCCAGCTCGCCAAGGCAGGGGGGTGAAAAACTGTTTTTT.

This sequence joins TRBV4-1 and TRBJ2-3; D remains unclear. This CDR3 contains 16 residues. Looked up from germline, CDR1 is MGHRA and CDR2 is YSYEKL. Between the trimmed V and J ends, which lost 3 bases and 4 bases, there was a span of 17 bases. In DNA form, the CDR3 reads TGCGCCAGCAGCCACGGTCCCCCAGGTCCGCCAGATACGCAGTATTTT. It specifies CASSHGPPGPPDTQYF.

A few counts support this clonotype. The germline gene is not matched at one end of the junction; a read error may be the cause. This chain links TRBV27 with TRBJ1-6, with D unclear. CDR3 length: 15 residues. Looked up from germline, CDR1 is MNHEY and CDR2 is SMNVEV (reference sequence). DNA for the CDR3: TGTGCCTGCAGTTTAGTGAGCTCCTATAATTCACCCCTCCACTTT. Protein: CACSLVSSYNSPLHF.

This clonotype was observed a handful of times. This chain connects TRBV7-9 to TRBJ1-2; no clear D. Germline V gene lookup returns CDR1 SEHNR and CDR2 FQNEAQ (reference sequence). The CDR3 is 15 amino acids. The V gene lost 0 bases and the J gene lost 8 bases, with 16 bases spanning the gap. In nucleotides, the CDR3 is TGTGCCAGCAGCTTAGCCGGGCAGGCCACCGTAGGCTACACCTTC. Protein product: CASSLAGQATVGYTF.

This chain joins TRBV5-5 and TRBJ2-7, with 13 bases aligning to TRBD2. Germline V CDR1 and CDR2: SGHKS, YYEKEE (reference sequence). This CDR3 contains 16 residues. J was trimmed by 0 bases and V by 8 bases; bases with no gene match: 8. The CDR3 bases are TGTGCCAGTGGACTAGCGGGGGATTTGGGCTCCTACGAGCAGTACGTC. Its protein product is CASGLAGDLGSYEQYV.

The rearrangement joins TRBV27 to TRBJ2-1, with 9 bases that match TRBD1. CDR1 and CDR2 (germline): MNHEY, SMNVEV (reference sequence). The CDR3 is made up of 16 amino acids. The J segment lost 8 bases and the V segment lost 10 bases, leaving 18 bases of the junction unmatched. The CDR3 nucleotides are TGTGCCACCGGGTTCGGCGGGACAGGGATGGTCGATGAGCAGTTCTTC. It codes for CATGFGGTGMVDEQFF.

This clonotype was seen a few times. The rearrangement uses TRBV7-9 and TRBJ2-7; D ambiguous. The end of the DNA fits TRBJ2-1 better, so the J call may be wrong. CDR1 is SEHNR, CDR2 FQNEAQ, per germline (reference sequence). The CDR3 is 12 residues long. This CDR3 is CASSTVYNEQFF. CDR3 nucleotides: TGTGCCAGCAGCACGGTTTATAATGAGCAGTTCTTC.

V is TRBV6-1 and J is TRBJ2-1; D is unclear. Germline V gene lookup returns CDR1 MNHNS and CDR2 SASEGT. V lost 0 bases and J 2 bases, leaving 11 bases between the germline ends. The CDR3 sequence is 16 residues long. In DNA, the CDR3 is TGTGCCAGCAGTGAAGCGCTGAGGAGCCCCTACAATGAGCAGTTCTTC. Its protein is CASSEALRSPYNEQFF.

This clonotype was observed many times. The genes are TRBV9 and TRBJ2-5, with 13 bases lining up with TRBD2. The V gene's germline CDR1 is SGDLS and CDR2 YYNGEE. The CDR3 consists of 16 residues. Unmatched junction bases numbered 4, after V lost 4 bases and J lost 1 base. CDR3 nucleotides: TGTGCCAGCAGCCTTGGACTAGCGGGGGTCCAAGAGACCCAGTACTTC. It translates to CASSLGLAGVQETQYF.

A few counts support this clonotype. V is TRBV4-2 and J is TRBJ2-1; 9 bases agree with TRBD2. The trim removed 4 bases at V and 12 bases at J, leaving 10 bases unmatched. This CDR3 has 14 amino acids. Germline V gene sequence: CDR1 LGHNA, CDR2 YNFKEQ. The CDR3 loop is CASSLGTSRDGQFF. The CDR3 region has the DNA TGTGCCAGCAGCCTCGGGACTAGCCGCGATGGGCAGTTCTTC.

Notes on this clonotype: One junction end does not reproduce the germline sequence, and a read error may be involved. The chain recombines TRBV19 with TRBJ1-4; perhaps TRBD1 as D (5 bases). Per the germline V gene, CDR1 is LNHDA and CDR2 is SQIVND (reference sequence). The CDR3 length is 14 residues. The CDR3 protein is CAGSTMGVNEKLFF. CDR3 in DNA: TGTGCCGGTAGTACCATGGGGGTTAATGAAAAACTGTTTTTT.

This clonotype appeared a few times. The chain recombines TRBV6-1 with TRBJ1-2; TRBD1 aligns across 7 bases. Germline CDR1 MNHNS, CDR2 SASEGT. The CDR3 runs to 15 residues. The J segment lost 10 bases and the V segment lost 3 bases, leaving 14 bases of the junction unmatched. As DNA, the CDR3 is TGTGCCAGCAGTGAGCCCCCGGGACAGCGAAGACTCTACACCTTC. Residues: CASSEPPGQRRLYTF.

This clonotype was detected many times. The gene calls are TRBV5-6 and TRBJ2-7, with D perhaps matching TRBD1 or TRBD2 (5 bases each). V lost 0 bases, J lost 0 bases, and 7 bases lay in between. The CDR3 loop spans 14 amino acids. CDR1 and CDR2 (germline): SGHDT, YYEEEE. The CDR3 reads CASSLAGSSYEQYV. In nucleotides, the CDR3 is TGTGCCAGCAGCTTGGCAGGGAGCTCCTACGAGCAGTACGTC.

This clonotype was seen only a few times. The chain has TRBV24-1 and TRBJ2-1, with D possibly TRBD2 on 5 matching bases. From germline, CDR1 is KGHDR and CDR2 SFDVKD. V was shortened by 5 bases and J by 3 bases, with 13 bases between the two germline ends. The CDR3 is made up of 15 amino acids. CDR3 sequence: CATSARGFRYNEQFF. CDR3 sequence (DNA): TGTGCCACCAGTGCCCGGGGATTTCGCTACAATGAGCAGTTCTTC.

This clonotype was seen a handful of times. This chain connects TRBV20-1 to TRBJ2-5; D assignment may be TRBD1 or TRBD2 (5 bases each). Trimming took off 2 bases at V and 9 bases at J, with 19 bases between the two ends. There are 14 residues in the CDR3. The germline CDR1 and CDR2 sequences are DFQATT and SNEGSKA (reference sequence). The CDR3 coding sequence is TGCAGTGCTAGATCGCCCGGGACGGGGCAGGCCCAGTACTTC. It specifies CSARSPGTGQAQYF.

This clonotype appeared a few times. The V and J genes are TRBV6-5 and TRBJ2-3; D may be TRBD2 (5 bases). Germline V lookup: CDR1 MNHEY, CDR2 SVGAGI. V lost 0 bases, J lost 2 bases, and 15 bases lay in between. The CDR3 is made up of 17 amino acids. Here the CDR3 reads CASSYSRSPGLTDTQYF. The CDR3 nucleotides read TGTGCCAGCAGTTACTCGAGATCGCCCGGACTCACAGATACGCAGTATTTT.

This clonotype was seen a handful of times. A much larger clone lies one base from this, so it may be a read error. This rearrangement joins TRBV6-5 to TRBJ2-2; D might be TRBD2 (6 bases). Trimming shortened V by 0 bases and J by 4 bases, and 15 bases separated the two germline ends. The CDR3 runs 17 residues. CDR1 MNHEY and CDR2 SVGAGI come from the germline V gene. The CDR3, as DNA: TGTGCCAGCAGTTACTCGATCCCCGACGGGGGCACCGGGGAGCTGTTTTTT. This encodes CASSYSIPDGGTGELFF.

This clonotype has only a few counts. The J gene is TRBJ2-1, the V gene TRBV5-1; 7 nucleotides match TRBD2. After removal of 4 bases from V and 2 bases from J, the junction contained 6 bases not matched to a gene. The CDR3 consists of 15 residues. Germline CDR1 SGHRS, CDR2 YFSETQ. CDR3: CASSPPSGTYNEQFF. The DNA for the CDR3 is TGCGCCAGCAGCCCCCCGAGCGGGACCTACAATGAGCAGTTCTTC.

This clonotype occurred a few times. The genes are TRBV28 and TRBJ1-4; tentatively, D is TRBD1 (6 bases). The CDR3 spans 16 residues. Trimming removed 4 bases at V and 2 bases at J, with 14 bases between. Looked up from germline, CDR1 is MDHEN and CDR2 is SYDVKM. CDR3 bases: TGTGCCAGCAGTTCCTTCTACAGGGCGACTAATGAAAAACTGTTTTTT. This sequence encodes CASSSFYRATNEKLFF. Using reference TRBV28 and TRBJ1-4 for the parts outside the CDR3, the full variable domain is DVKVTQSSRYLVKRTGEKVFLECVQDMDHENMFWYRQDPGLGLRLIYFSYDVKMKEKGDIPEGYSVSREKKERFSLILESASTNQTSMYLCASSSFYRATNEKLFFGSGTQLSVL.